This T cell receptor (beta chain) emerged from a study of cytomegalovirus exposure and HLA in healthy donors. The CDR3 has 13 residues. Germline V gene sequence: CDR1 MNHEY, CDR2 SVGAGI. V was trimmed by 2 bases and J by 5 bases, leaving 9 bases between them. A multiplex PCR was run with 60 Vbeta primers and 13 Jbeta primers. Some clones are missing from TCRdb's copy, which holds only in-frame ones; the method was immunoSEQ multiplex PCR. The table has 150,000 to 200,000 clones, about 85% seen once. This TCR was sampled from a man between 50 and 59 years old in good health and CMV-seronegative. What was sequenced was PBMCs. The V call is TRBV6-5, the J call TRBJ1-2; D is uncertain. CDR3 region: CASSYPGMYGYTF. The CDR3 coding sequence is TGTGCCAGCAGTTACCCGGGGATGTATGGCTACACCTTC.